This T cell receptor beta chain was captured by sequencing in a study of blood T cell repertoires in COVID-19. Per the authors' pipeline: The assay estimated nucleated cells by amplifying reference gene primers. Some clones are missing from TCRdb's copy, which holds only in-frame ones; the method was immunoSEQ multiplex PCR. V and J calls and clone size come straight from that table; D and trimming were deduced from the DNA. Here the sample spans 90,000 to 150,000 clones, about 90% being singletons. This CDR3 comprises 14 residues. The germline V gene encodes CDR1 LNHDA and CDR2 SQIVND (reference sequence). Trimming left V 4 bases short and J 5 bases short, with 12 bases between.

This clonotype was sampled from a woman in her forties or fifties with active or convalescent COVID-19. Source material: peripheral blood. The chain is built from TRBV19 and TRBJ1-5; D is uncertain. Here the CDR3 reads CASSTDNPHQPQHF. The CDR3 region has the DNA TGTGCCAGTAGTACTGACAACCCACATCAGCCCCAGCATTTT.